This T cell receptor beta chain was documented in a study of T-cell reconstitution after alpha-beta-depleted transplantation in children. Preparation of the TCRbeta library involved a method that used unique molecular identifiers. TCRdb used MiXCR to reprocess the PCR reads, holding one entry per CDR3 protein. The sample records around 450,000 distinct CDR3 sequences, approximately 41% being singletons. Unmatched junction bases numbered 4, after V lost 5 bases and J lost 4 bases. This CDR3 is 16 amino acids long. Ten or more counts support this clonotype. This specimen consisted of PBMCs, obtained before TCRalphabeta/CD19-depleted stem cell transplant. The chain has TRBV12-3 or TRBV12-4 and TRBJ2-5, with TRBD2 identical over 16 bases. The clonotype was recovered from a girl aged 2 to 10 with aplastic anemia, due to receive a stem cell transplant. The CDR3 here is CASSPGTSGRGETQYF. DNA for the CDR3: TGTGCCAGCAGTCCCGGGACTAGCGGGAGGGGAGAGACCCAGTACTTC.